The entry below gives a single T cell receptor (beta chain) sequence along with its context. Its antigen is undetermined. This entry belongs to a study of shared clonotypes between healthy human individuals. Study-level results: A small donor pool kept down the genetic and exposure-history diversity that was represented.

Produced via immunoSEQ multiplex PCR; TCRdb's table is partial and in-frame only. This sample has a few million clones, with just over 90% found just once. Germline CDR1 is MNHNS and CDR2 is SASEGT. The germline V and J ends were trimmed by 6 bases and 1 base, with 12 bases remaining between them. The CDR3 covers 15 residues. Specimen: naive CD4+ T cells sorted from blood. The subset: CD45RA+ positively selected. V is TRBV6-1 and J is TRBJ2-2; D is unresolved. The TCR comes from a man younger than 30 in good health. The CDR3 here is CASSRPAMNTGELFF. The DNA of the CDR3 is TGTGCCAGCAGCCGTCCCGCCATGAACACCGGGGAGCTGTTTTTT.